This T cell receptor (beta chain) comes out of a study of shared clonotypes between healthy human individuals. Note on this clone: No antigen is known for it. The same CDR3 is also encoded by other DNA sequences in this sample.

General study findings and limits: For naive CD4 cells, roughly 5.5% of clonotypes were shared across a few donors. Non-shared clonotypes were found to have lower generation probabilities than the clonotypes that were shared by all four of the sorted-subset donors.

Sequencing was performed with immunoSEQ multiplex PCR; in TCRdb, only in-frame clones are kept and a portion is missing. The sample yields about 600,000 clones, more than 95% seen once. Germline V lookup: CDR1 SQVTM, CDR2 ANQGSEA. The CDR3 consists of 12 residues. V dropped 4 bases and J dropped 4 bases, with 8 bases sitting between them. J is TRBJ1-5 and V is TRBV29-1, with D possibly TRBD1 on 5 matching bases. Sequences were obtained from naive CD4+ T cells sorted from blood. Subset denoted: CD45RA+ positively selected. The TCR was taken from a woman aged 25 to 39 in good health. Here the CDR3 reads CSVGEGNQPQHF. The CDR3 DNA reads as TGCAGCGTTGGGGAGGGGAATCAGCCCCAGCATTTT. The complete variable domain, with remaining parts taken from reference TRBV29-1 and TRBJ1-5, reads SAVISQKPSRDICQRGTSLTIQCQVDSQVTMMFWYRQQPGQSLTLIATANQGSEATYESGFVIDKFPISRPNLTFSTLTVSNMSPEDSSIYLCSVGEGNQPQHFGDGTRLSIL.